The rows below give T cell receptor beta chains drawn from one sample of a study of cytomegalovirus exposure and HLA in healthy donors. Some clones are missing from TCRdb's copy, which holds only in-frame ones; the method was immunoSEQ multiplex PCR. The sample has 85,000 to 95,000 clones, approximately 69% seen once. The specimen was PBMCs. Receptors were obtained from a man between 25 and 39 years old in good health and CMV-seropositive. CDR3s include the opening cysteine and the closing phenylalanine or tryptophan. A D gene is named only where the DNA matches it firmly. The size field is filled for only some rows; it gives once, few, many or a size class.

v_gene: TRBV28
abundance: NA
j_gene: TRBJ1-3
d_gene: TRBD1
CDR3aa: CASSFQGDTIYF
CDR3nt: TGTGCCAGCAGTTTCCAGGGGGACACCATATATTTT

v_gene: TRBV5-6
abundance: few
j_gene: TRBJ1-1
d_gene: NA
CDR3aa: CASSLPGLNTEAFF
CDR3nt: TGTGCCAGCAGCTTGCCGGGTTTGAACACTGAAGCTTTCTTT

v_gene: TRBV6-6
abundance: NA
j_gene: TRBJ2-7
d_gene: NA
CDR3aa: CASSYAGGRPGDEQYF
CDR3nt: TGTGCCAGCAGTTACGCAGGAGGAAGGCCAGGCGACGAGCAGTACTTC

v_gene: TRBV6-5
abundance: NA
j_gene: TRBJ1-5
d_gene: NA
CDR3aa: CASSPSLFNNQPQHF
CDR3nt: TGTGCCAGCAGTCCCTCTCTCTTTAACAATCAGCCCCAGCATTTT

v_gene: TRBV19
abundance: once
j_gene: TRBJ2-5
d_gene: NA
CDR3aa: CASSRVEETQYF
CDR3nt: TGTGCCAGTAGTCGGGTGGAAGAGACCCAGTACTTC

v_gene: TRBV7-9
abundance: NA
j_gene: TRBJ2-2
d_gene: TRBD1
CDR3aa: CASSTGQGNTGELFF
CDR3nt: TGTGCCAGCAGCACGGGACAGGGAAACACCGGGGAGCTGTTTTTT

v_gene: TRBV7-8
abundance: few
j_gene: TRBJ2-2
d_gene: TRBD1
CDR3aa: CASSDYQDRGRAGELFF
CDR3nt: TGTGCCAGCAGCGACTACCAGGACAGGGGCCGGGCCGGGGAGCTGTTTTTT

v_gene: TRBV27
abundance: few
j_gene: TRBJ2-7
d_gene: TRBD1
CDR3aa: CATWDRPQSYEQYF
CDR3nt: TGTGCCACCTGGGACAGGCCCCAATCCTACGAGCAGTACTTC

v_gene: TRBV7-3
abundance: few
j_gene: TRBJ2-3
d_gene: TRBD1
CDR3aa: CASSRDSGGTDTQYF
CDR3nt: TGTGCCAGCAGCCGGGACAGTGGGGGCACAGATACGCAGTATTTT

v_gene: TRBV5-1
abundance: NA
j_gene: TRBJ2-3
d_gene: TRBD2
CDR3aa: CASSPGTNTDTQYF
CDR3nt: TGCGCCAGCAGCCCCGGGACTAACACAGATACGCAGTATTTT

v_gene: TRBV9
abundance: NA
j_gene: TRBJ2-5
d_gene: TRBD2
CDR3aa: CASSVGLAGEEETQYF
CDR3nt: TGTGCCAGCAGCGTAGGACTAGCGGGAGAAGAAGAGACCCAGTACTTC

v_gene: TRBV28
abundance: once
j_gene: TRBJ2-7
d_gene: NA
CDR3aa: CASSEPRTSYEQYF
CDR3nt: TGTGCCAGCAGTGAACCCCGGACTTCCTACGAGCAGTACTTC

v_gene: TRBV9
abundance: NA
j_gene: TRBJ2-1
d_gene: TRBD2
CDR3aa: CASSVNDLAGEDEQFF
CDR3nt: TGTGCCAGCAGCGTCAACGATCTAGCGGGAGAAGATGAGCAGTTCTTC

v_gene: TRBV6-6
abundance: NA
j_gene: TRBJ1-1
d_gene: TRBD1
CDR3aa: CASSSPGQGHTEAFF
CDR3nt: TGTGCCAGCAGTTCGCCCGGACAGGGGCACACTGAAGCTTTCTTT

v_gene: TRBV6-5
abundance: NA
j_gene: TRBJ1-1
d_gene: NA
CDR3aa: CASSYVSFEAFF
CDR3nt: TGTGCCAGCAGTTACGTGTCTTTTGAAGCTTTCTTT

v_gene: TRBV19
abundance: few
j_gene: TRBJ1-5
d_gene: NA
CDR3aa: CASSPVANQPQHF
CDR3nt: TGTGCCAGTAGCCCTGTGGCTAATCAGCCCCAGCATTTT

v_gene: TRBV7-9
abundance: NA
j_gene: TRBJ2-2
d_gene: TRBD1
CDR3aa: CASSFAQGAGELFF
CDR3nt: TGTGCCAGCAGCTTCGCACAGGGGGCCGGGGAGCTGTTTTTT

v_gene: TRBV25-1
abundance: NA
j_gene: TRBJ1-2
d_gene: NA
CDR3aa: CASSEWGLANYGYTF
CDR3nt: TGTGCCAGCAGTGAATGGGGCCTAGCTAACTATGGCTACACCTTC

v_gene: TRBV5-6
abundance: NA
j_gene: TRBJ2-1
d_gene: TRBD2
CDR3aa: CASSSLTSGYNEQFF
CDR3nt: TGTGCCAGCAGCTCCCTGACTAGCGGCTACAATGAGCAGTTCTTC

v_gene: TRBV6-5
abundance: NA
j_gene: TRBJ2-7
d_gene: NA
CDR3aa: CASSYSPGDAYEQYF
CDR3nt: TGTGCCAGCAGTTACTCTCCAGGGGACGCCTACGAGCAGTACTTC

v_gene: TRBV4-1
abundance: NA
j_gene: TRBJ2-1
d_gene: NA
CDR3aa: CASSQDRGAPSYNEQFF
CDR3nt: TGCGCCAGCAGCCAAGATCGGGGGGCCCCCTCCTACAATGAGCAGTTCTTC

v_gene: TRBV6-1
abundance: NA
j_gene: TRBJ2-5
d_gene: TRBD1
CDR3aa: CASSEMGTGETQYF
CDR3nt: TGTGCCAGCAGTGAAATGGGGACAGGGGAGACCCAGTACTTC

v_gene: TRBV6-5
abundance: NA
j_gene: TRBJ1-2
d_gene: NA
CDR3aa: CASRGGDGYGYTF
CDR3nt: TGTGCCAGCAGGGGGGGGGACGGCTATGGCTACACCTTC

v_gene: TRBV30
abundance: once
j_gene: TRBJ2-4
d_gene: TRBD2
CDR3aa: CAFHRGENIQYF
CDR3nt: TGTGCCTTTCACCGGGGGGAAAACATTCAGTACTTC

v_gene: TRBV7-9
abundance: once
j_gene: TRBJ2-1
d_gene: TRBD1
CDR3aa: CASSSPGQGLNEQFF
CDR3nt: TGTGCCAGCAGCTCCCCGGGACAGGGTTTGAATGAGCAGTTCTTC

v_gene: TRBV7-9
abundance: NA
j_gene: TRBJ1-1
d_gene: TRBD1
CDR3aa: CASSMDRDRGTEAFF
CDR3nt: TGTGCCAGCAGCATGGACAGGGATCGTGGCACTGAAGCTTTCTTT

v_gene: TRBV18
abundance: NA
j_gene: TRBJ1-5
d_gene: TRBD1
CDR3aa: CASSLGQEQGPQHF
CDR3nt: TGTGCCAGCTCACTTGGACAGGAACAAGGGCCCCAGCATTTT

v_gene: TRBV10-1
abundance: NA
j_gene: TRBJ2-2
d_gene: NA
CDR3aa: CASSKDGGTGELFF
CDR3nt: TGCGCCAGCAGTAAGGACGGGGGCACCGGGGAGCTGTTTTTT

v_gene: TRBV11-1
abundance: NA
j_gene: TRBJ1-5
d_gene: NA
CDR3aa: CASSLYRDQPQHF
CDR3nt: TGTGCCAGCAGCCTCTACAGGGACCAGCCCCAGCATTTT

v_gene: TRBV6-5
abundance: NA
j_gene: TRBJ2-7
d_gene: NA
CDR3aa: CASAEGRHEQYF
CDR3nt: TGTGCCAGCGCGGAGGGCCGCCACGAGCAGTACTTC

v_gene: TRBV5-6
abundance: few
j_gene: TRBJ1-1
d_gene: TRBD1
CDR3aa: CASSFTGVTEAFF
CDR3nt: TGTGCCAGCAGCTTCACAGGGGTCACTGAAGCTTTCTTT

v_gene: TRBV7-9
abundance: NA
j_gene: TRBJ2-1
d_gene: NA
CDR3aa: CASSVPGIGHNEQFF
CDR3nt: TGTGCCAGCAGCGTACCCGGGATCGGCCACAATGAGCAGTTCTTC

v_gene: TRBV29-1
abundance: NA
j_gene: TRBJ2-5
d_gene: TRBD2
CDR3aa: CSVRTGGQETQYF
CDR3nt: TGCAGCGTCAGAACGGGAGGGCAAGAGACCCAGTACTTC

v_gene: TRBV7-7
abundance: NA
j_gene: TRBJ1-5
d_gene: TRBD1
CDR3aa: CASIKGQGLGQPQHF
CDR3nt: TGTGCTAGCATTAAGGGACAGGGGCTGGGACAGCCCCAGCATTTT

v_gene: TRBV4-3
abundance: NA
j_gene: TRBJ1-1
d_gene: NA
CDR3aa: CASSQTDGAEAFF
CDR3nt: TGCGCCAGCAGCCAAACGGACGGGGCTGAAGCTTTCTTT

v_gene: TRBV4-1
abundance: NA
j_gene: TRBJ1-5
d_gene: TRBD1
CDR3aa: CASSQDRGQNQPQHF
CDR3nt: TGCGCCAGCAGCCAAGATAGGGGACAGAATCAGCCCCAGCATTTT

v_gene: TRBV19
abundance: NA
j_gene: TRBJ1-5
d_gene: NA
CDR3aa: CASSIEGAHQPQHF
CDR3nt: TGTGCCAGTAGTATAGAGGGGGCCCATCAGCCCCAGCATTTT

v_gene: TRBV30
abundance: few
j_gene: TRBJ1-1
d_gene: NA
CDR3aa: CAWSVRLMNTEAFF
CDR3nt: TGTGCCTGGAGTGTAAGACTGATGAACACTGAAGCTTTCTTT

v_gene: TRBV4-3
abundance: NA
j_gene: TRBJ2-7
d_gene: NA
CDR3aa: CASSQTSSSYSSYEQYF
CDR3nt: TGCGCCAGCAGCCAAACATCGTCTAGCTACAGCTCCTACGAGCAGTACTTC

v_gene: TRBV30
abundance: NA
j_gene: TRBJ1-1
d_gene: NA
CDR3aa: CAWSVGVTEAFF
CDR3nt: TGTGCCTGGAGTGTAGGGGTCACTGAAGCTTTCTTT

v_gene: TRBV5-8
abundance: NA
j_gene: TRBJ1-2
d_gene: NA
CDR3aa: CASSFGLYGYTF
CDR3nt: TGTGCCAGCAGCTTTGGGCTATATGGCTACACCTTC